This TCR beta chain was recovered during a study of tumor-infiltrating lymphocytes in primary liver carcinoma. On the study more broadly: Patients included men and women of 30 to 69 years. General study findings and limits: Against blood, tumors held a significantly higher top-250-clone fraction (p = 0.039). Left bulk and unsorted, the samples did not allow CD4+ and CD8+ repertoires to be compared.

The study extracted blood RNA from unsorted whole blood and also extracted germline DNA. Roughly 4.1 milliliters of peripheral blood were drawn presurgically. This clonotype was seen just once. Its cognate antigen is unknown. Germline-derived CDR1 and CDR2 are SGHVS and FQNEAQ. V lost 6 bases, J lost 8 bases, and 14 bases lay in between. The CDR3 extends over 13 amino acids. Priming with a constant-region primer yielded TCR beta cDNA from around 540 ng total RNA. Researchers made the TCR beta libraries by running three nested multiplex PCR rounds with slightly modified ARM-PCR. A C-beta reverse primer and TRBV1-TRBV30 forward primers served in each of the first two PCR rounds, at 10 cycles apiece. TCRdb recomputed calls from the multiplex PCR reads with MiXCR, one row per CDR3 protein. The sample yields about 310,000 distinct CDR3 sequences, 58% seen once.

The chain employs TRBV7-8 and TRBJ1-5; D is perhaps TRBD1 (6 bases). The TCR originated in a woman aged 25 to 39 with primary liver carcinoma and hepatitis B virus infection. Input material: peripheral blood. The CDR3 protein is CASSFPGGEPQHF. The CDR3 DNA reads as TGTGCCAGCAGTTTTCCCGGGGGCGAGCCCCAGCATTTT.